Listed below are T cell receptor beta chains from one sample, sequenced in a study of radiotherapy plus CTLA-4 blockade in lung cancer. Assay used: immunoSEQ multiplex PCR; TCRdb lists only in-frame clones, some missing. The table records fewer than 50,000 clones, over 55% of them present only once. The sequencing used peripheral blood, collected from a patient treated with radiotherapy plus ipilimumab. The receptors originated from a human donor with non-small cell lung cancer who had a partial response to radiotherapy plus ipilimumab. Both conserved end residues are trimmed from each CDR3. A clone size is listed for some rows: how often the clone was seen (once, few, many), or a class if it is expanded.

clone_size: NA
j_call: TRBJ1-2
v_call: TRBV2
cdr3_aa: ASSLQGISNYGYT

clone_size: NA
j_call: TRBJ2-1
v_call: TRBV19
cdr3_aa: ASSIDSSGGSYNEQF

clone_size: NA
j_call: TRBJ1-3
v_call: TRBV9
cdr3_aa: ASSVSGSGNTIY

clone_size: NA
j_call: TRBJ2-1
v_call: TRBV28
cdr3_aa: ASRPGLEGGEQF

clone_size: NA
j_call: TRBJ2-2
v_call: TRBV7-2
cdr3_aa: ASSTRGTGELF

clone_size: NA
j_call: TRBJ2-5
v_call: TRBV10-3
cdr3_aa: AIRGQASGRETQY

clone_size: few
j_call: TRBJ2-3
v_call: TRBV19
cdr3_aa: ASRYTGAADTQY

clone_size: NA
j_call: TRBJ1-4
v_call: TRBV18
cdr3_aa: ASSPSRGAEKLF

clone_size: NA
j_call: TRBJ2-7
v_call: TRBV25-1
cdr3_aa: ASSPLLGTDTYEQY

clone_size: NA
j_call: TRBJ1-1
v_call: TRBV30
cdr3_aa: ALRQDMNTEAF

clone_size: NA
j_call: TRBJ1-2
v_call: TRBV5-6
cdr3_aa: ASSLGGDYGYT

clone_size: once
j_call: TRBJ2-5
v_call: TRBV27
cdr3_aa: ASSRLAGIETQY

clone_size: NA
j_call: TRBJ2-1
v_call: TRBV19
cdr3_aa: ASSIDSLGRYNEQF

clone_size: NA
j_call: TRBJ2-1
v_call: TRBV5-1
cdr3_aa: ASSLAMSGGPHNEQF

clone_size: many
j_call: TRBJ1-1
v_call: TRBV15
cdr3_aa: ATSRKQGVNTEAF

clone_size: NA
j_call: TRBJ1-2
v_call: TRBV15
cdr3_aa: ATSERGGLGYT

clone_size: NA
j_call: TRBJ2-6
v_call: TRBV14
cdr3_aa: ASSRMTGVFSSGANVLT

clone_size: NA
j_call: TRBJ2-5
v_call: TRBV7-9
cdr3_aa: ASSWGGAEETQY

clone_size: NA
j_call: TRBJ1-1
v_call: TRBV6-1
cdr3_aa: ASRDRSTEAF

clone_size: NA
j_call: TRBJ2-2
v_call: TRBV7-2
cdr3_aa: ASFSASVGTGELF

clone_size: NA
j_call: TRBJ2-7
v_call: TRBV5-1
cdr3_aa: ASSSGQGANEQY

clone_size: NA
j_call: TRBJ1-1
v_call: TRBV5-1
cdr3_aa: ASSPGMNTEAF

clone_size: NA
j_call: TRBJ1-1
v_call: TRBV5-6
cdr3_aa: ASSQGQIHTEAF

clone_size: NA
j_call: TRBJ1-3
v_call: TRBV5-1
cdr3_aa: ASRDGLRVSGNTIY

clone_size: NA
j_call: TRBJ2-2
v_call: TRBV7-8
cdr3_aa: ASRLRDTGELF

clone_size: once
j_call: TRBJ2-3
v_call: TRBV11-2
cdr3_aa: ASSLWTGTNTDTQY

clone_size: NA
j_call: TRBJ2-5
v_call: TRBV5-4
cdr3_aa: ASSFTSGGIYQETQY

clone_size: NA
j_call: TRBJ1-1
v_call: TRBV5-1
cdr3_aa: ASSLWGDRATEAF

clone_size: few
j_call: TRBJ2-1
v_call: TRBV19
cdr3_aa: ASSIDGRNIHEQF

clone_size: NA
j_call: TRBJ1-1
v_call: TRBV7-6
cdr3_aa: ASSLTATTNTEAF

clone_size: NA
j_call: TRBJ1-5
v_call: TRBV27
cdr3_aa: ASAGGGAQPQH

clone_size: NA
j_call: TRBJ2-5
v_call: TRBV5-6
cdr3_aa: ASSAGRTSGSKTQY

clone_size: NA
j_call: TRBJ1-6
v_call: TRBV28
cdr3_aa: ASSFRGNSPLH

clone_size: NA
j_call: TRBJ1-2
v_call: TRBV29-1
cdr3_aa: SVEGLDYGYT

clone_size: NA
j_call: TRBJ2-7
v_call: TRBV29-1
cdr3_aa: SVSRGTYEQY

clone_size: NA
j_call: TRBJ1-3
v_call: TRBV2
cdr3_aa: ASSGQAQVIY

clone_size: few
j_call: TRBJ2-3
v_call: TRBV9
cdr3_aa: ASSGIRGREGSDTQY

clone_size: NA
j_call: TRBJ2-7
v_call: TRBV7-9
cdr3_aa: ASSSPHGGHYEQY

clone_size: NA
j_call: TRBJ2-1
v_call: TRBV7-8
cdr3_aa: ASSGGLAGGRSSYNEQF

clone_size: once
j_call: TRBJ2-3
v_call: TRBV21-1
cdr3_aa: ASSERRGALAGTPDTQY

clone_size: NA
j_call: TRBJ2-3
v_call: TRBV27
cdr3_aa: ASTTAGGTGGADTQY

clone_size: few
j_call: TRBJ1-3
v_call: TRBV6-9
cdr3_aa: ASTQRSGNTIY

clone_size: few
j_call: TRBJ1-2
v_call: TRBV5-4
cdr3_aa: ASSFESGHGYT

clone_size: once
j_call: TRBJ1-2
v_call: TRBV2
cdr3_aa: ASRMTPGQGSRNYGYT

clone_size: NA
j_call: TRBJ2-5
v_call: TRBV5-5
cdr3_aa: ASSLVLAGQETQY

clone_size: NA
j_call: TRBJ2-1
v_call: TRBV5-1
cdr3_aa: ASSLGPGTTGNEQF

clone_size: NA
j_call: TRBJ1-2
v_call: TRBV15
cdr3_aa: ATSPHVGEANYGYT

clone_size: few
j_call: TRBJ1-3
v_call: TRBV2
cdr3_aa: ASSEDLGGSGNTIY

clone_size: NA
j_call: TRBJ1-5
v_call: TRBV18
cdr3_aa: ASSPTRLSNQPQH

clone_size: NA
j_call: TRBJ2-5
v_call: TRBV5-8
cdr3_aa: ASSQTILASGGETQY

clone_size: NA
j_call: TRBJ1-1
v_call: TRBV10-3
cdr3_aa: AIRGQGGMNTEAF